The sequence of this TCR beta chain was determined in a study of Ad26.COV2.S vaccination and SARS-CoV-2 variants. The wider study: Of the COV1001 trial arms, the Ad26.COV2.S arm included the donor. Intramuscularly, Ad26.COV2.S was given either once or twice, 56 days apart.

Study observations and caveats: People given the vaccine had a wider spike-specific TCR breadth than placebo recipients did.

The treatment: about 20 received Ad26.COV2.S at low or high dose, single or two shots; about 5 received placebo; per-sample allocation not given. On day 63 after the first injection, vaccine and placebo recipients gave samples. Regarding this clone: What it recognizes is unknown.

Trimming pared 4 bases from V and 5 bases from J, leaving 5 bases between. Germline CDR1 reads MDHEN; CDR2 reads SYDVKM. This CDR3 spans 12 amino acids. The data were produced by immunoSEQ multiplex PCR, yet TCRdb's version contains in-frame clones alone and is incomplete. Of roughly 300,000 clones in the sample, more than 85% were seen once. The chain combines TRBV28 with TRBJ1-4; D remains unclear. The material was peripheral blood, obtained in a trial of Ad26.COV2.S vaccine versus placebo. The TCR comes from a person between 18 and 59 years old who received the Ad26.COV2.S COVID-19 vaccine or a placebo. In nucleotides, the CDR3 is TGTGCCAGCAGTTCCCCCAATGAAAAACTGTTTTTT. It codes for CASSSPNEKLFF. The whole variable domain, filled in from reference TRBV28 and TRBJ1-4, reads DVKVTQSSRYLVKRTGEKVFLECVQDMDHENMFWYRQDPGLGLRLIYFSYDVKMKEKGDIPEGYSVSREKKERFSLILESASTNQTSMYLCASSSPNEKLFFGSGTQLSVL.